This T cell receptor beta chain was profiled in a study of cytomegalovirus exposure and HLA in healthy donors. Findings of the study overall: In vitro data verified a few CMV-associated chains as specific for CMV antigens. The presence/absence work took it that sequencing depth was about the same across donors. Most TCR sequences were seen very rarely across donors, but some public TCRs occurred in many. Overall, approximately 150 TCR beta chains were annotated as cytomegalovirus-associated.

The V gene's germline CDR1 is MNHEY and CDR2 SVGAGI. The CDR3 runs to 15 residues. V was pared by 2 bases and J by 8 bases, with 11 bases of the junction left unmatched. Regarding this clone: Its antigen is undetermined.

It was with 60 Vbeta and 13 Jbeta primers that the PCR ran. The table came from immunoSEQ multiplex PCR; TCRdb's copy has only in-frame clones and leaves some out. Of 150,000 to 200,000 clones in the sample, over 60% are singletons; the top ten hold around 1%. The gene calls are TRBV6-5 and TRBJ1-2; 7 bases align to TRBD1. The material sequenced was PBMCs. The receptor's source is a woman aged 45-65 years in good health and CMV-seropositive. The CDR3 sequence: CASSYGGQNTMGYTF. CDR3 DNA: TGTGCCAGCAGTTACGGGGGACAGAATACTATGGGCTACACCTTC.